The source of this T cell receptor (beta chain) is a study of T cells in tuberculosis. Study context: IGRA-negative adolescents, IGRA-positive adolescents with latent tuberculosis and adults with active tuberculosis formed this South African cohort.

This CDR3 region has 19 residues. The germline CDR1 and CDR2 sequences are SGDLS and YYNGEE. J was trimmed by 4 bases and V by 0 bases; bases with no gene match: 12. The time point here: new active TB diagnosis, blood taken before or within 7 days of starting treatment. The method was immunoSEQ multiplex PCR; TCRdb's version includes in-frame clones alone and lacks a portion of them. This repertoire shows tens of thousands of clones, 70% to 90% found once; its top ten account for 5.4%. This TCR derives from an adult with tuberculosis. This chain joins TRBV9 and TRBJ2-1; 11 bases map to TRBD2. This specimen was PBMCs, taken at tuberculosis diagnosis. The chain's CDR3 is CASSVDAGGLAGEYNEQFF. The CDR3 bases are TGTGCCAGCAGCGTAGATGCGGGTGGACTAGCGGGCGAATACAATGAGCAGTTCTTC.